The 21 T cell receptor beta chains below were found in one sample sequenced in a study of early stage breast cancer tumors. The assay was immunoSEQ multiplex PCR, and TCRdb's table has in-frame clones only and misses some. The sample lists fewer than 75,000 clones, 60% to 85% occurring once. The specimen sequenced was blood. These receptors were collected from a person in their thirties with breast cancer.

CDR3 nucleotide sequence: TGCGCCAGCAGTGAAAGGGCTAGCGGAGCGGATACGCAGTATTTT. This translates into CASSERASGADTQYF. The chain employs TRBV10-2 and TRBJ2-3, with TRBD2 matching over 7 bases. V was pared by 3 bases and J by 6 bases, with 9 bases of the junction left unmatched. The germline V gene encodes CDR1 WSHSY and CDR2 SAAADI. The length of the CDR3 is 15 residues.

This clone was seen only once. The genes are TRBV6-6 and TRBJ2-3; 9 bases agree with TRBD2. J gave up 5 bases and V 4 bases, and 4 bases lay outside the gene matches. The germline gives CDR1 MNHNY, CDR2 SVGAGI (reference sequence). This CDR3 comprises 14 residues. The CDR3 bases are TGTGCCAGCAGTTTGGGACTAGCAGGAGATACGCAGTATTTT. Amino acids: CASSLGLAGDTQYF.

CDR3 amino acids: CASSLEAGETQYF. CDR3 DNA: TGTGCCAGCAGCTTAGAGGCCGGGGAGACCCAGTACTTC. The chain uses TRBV11-3 and TRBJ2-5; D is undetermined. V was clipped by 0 bases and J by 5 bases, with 7 bases between them. The CDR3 is 13 residues long. Germline CDR1 SGHNT, CDR2 YENEEA.

This CDR3 is CASSEGRDGADTQYF. The DNA of the CDR3 is TGCGCCAGCAGTGAGGGGCGGGATGGAGCAGATACGCAGTATTTT. The chain has TRBV10-1 and TRBJ2-3; possible D gene TRBD2, 6 bases. The CDR3 totals 15 residues. Germline lookup yields CDR1 WNHNN and CDR2 SYGVQD (reference sequence). V lost 2 bases and J lost 4, with 13 bases in between.

This chain uses TRBV7-6 with TRBJ1-1, with D hard to call. Germline V CDR1 and CDR2: SGHVS, FNYEAQ. This CDR3 is 14 amino acids long. V dropped 1 base and J dropped 1 base, with 7 bases sitting between them. The CDR3 nucleotides read TGTGCCAGCAGCTTAGGACACCCGAACACTGAAGCTTTCTTT. This sequence encodes CASSLGHPNTEAFF. Filled out from reference TRBV7-6 and TRBJ1-1, the complete variable domain reads GAGVSQSPRYKVTKRGQDVALRCDPISGHVSLYWYRQALGQGPEFLTYFNYEAQQDKSGLPNDRFSAERPEGSISTLTIQRTEQRDSAMYRCASSLGHPNTEAFFGQGTRLTVV.

This clone has a handful of counts. The CDR3 here is CASRANTEAFF. The CDR3 bases are TGTGCCAGCCGGGCGAACACTGAAGCTTTCTTT. The J gene is TRBJ1-1, the V gene TRBV7-9; D call uncertain. Germline V gene data show CDR1 as SEHNR and CDR2 as FQNEAQ (reference sequence). V was trimmed by 8 bases and J by 1 base, leaving 5 bases between them. The CDR3 is 11 residues long.

The chain joins TRBV25-1 to TRBJ1-2; TRBD1 aligns across 9 bases. The length of the CDR3 is 15 residues. V shed 1 base, J shed 4 bases, and the junction held 4 bases outside the gene matches. Germline CDR1 MGHDK, CDR2 SYGVNS. Here the CDR3 DNA reads TGTGCCAGCAGTGAATTAGAGACAGGGGGCTATGGCTACACCTTC. It translates to CASSELETGGYGYTF.

The chain links TRBV30 to TRBJ2-2, with 9 bases identical to TRBD1. This CDR3 has 14 residues. The V gene's germline CDR1 is GTSNPN and CDR2 SVGIG (reference sequence). V lost 1 base to trimming and J lost 4 bases; unmatched junction nucleotides: 1. As DNA, the CDR3 is TGTGCCTGGAGTGGACAGGGGGGCACCGGGGAGCTGTTTTTT. Protein product: CAWSGQGGTGELFF.

The chain joins TRBV28 to TRBJ2-5; D perhaps matches TRBD2 (6 bases). Germline lookup yields CDR1 MDHEN and CDR2 SYDVKM. The CDR3 is 15 amino acids. V gave up 0 bases and J gave up 2 bases, with 10 bases separating them. The CDR3 here is CASSLWEGKQETQYF. As DNA, the CDR3 is TGTGCCAGCAGTTTATGGGAGGGAAAGCAAGAGACCCAGTACTTC.

The CDR3 DNA reads TGTGCCAGCTCATCCGGACAGGACTACGAGCAGTACTTC. It codes for CASSSGQDYEQYF. This rearrangement joins TRBV18 to TRBJ2-7; 7 bases agree with TRBD1. Per the germline V gene, CDR1 is KGHSH and CDR2 is LQKENI. After removal of 5 bases from V and 3 bases from J, the junction contained 4 bases not matched to a gene. The CDR3 runs 13 residues.

The J gene is TRBJ1-1, the V gene TRBV11-3, with 8 bases matching TRBD1. Germline V gene lookup returns CDR1 SGHNT and CDR2 YENEEA. J lost 6 bases, V lost 3 bases, and 6 bases had no gene match. This CDR3 comprises 14 residues. CDR3 loop: CASSLHQGAAEAFF. In DNA, the CDR3 is TGTGCCAGCAGCTTGCACCAGGGGGCCGCTGAAGCTTTCTTT.

CDR3 residues: CASSYSLSPGGGYTF. CDR3 nucleotide sequence: TGTGCCAGCAGTTACTCACTTTCTCCCGGGGGTGGCTACACCTTC. The chain employs TRBV6-5 and TRBJ1-2; D might be TRBD1 (5 bases). The CDR3 runs 15 residues. CDR1 and CDR2 (germline): MNHEY, SVGAGI. Trimming shortened V by 0 bases and J by 7 bases, and 15 bases separated the two germline ends.

The chain recombines TRBV7-3 with TRBJ2-5; D gene uncertain. Germline CDR1 reads SGHTA; CDR2 reads FQGTGA. The germline V and J ends were trimmed by 5 bases and 2 bases, with 9 bases remaining between them. The CDR3 contains 13 residues. DNA of the CDR3: TGTGCCAGCAGCCAAGAGCTACAAGAGACCCAGTACTTC. This encodes CASSQELQETQYF. Complete variable domain (other parts from reference TRBV7-3 and TRBJ2-5): GAGVSQTPSNKVTEKGKYVELRCDPISGHTALYWYRQSLGQGPEFLIYFQGTGAADDSGLPNDRFFAVRPEGSVSTLKIQRTERGDSAVYLCASSQELQETQYFGPGTRLLVL.

The table lists this clone with a few counts. The CDR3 region has the DNA TGTGCTAGTGGTTTGGGGGACCCCTCATCTGGAAACACCATATATTTT. It is translated as CASGLGDPSSGNTIYF. V usage is TRBV12-5 and J usage is TRBJ1-3; D possibly corresponds to TRBD1 (5 bases). V lost 1 base to trimming and J lost 1 base, with 11 bases between them. CDR3 size: 16 residues. CDR1 is LGHNT and CDR2 is FRNRAP in the germline V gene.

This sequence joins TRBV28 and TRBJ2-7; D is ambiguous. The CDR3 has 16 residues. The ends were cut back, 5 bases at V and 2 bases at J, with 19 bases in the middle. The germline V gene encodes CDR1 MDHEN and CDR2 SYDVKM. DNA for the CDR3: TGTGCCAGCAGTCCGCTGTCTTTGCGAAAACCCTACGAGCAGTACTTC. Amino acids: CASSPLSLRKPYEQYF.

This clone was seen once. The CDR3 DNA reads TGTGCCAGCAGCCGGCTGCCGGTGGGGCTAGCGGTCTACGAGCAGTACTTC. It translates to CASSRLPVGLAVYEQYF. The chain joins TRBV13 to TRBJ2-7; 7 bases line up with TRBD2. The J segment lost 3 bases and the V segment lost 5 bases, leaving 16 bases of the junction unmatched. Per the germline V gene, CDR1 is PRHDT and CDR2 is FYEKMQ (reference sequence). The CDR3 runs 17 residues.

The chain carries TRBV7-8 and TRBJ2-2; D tentatively reads TRBD1 or TRBD2 (5 bases each). The CDR3 covers 13 residues. The germline V gene encodes CDR1 SGHVS and CDR2 FQNEAQ. Trimming removed 4 bases at V and 4 bases at J, with 7 bases between. The CDR3: CASSWDATGELFF. The CDR3 region has the DNA TGTGCCAGCAGCTGGGACGCCACCGGGGAGCTGTTTTTT.

The V gene is TRBV6-5, the J gene TRBJ2-7; 11 bases line up with TRBD2. Losses at the gene ends were 0 bases for V and 3 bases for J; bases not matched to a gene: 1. Germline V gene data show CDR1 as MNHEY and CDR2 as SVGAGI. The CDR3 length is 15 residues. As DNA, the CDR3 is TGTGCCAGCAGTTACTCCACTAGCGGGAGCTACGAGCAGTACTTC. Translating gives CASSYSTSGSYEQYF.

The chain carries TRBV19 and TRBJ2-2; a possible D gene is TRBD2 (6 bases). V dropped 4 bases and J dropped 3 bases, with 15 bases sitting between them. This CDR3 region has 16 residues. Germline V gives CDR1 LNHDA, CDR2 SQIVND (reference sequence). The CDR3 protein is CASSTRGTPYTGELFF. For the CDR3, the DNA is TGTGCCAGTAGTACCCGCGGGACTCCATACACCGGGGAGCTGTTTTTT.

V is TRBV5-4 and J is TRBJ2-7; no reliable D call. The CDR3 has 13 amino acids. V shed 5 bases and J shed 5 bases, with 14 bases lying between them. The V gene's germline CDR1 is SGHNT and CDR2 YYREEE (reference sequence). The chain's CDR3 is CASSPPNENEQYF. Here the CDR3 DNA reads TGTGCCAGCAGTCCACCTAACGAAAACGAGCAGTACTTC.

The chain employs TRBV4-2 and TRBJ1-1, with a possible D match to TRBD1 (6 bases). CDR1 and CDR2 from the germline V gene are LGHNA and YNFKEQ. V lost 4 bases and J 1 base, leaving 13 bases between the germline ends. There are 15 residues in the CDR3. The CDR3 DNA reads as TGTGCCAGCAGCCCATCACAGGGCCCGAACACTGAAGCTTTCTTT. It translates to CASSPSQGPNTEAFF.